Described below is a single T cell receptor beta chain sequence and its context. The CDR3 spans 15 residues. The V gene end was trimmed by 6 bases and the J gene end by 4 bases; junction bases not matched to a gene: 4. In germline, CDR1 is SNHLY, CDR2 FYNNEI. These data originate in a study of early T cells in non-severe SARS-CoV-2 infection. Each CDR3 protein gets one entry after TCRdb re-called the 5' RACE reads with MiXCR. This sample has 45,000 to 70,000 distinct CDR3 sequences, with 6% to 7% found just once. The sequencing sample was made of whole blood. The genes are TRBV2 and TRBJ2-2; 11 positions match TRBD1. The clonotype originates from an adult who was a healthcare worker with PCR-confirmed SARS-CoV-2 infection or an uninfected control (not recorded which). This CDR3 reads CASRPGTGGTGELFF. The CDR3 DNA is TGTGCCAGCAGACCCGGGACAGGGGGCACCGGGGAGCTGTTTTTT.